This is a list of T cell receptor beta chains from one sample in a study of T cell clonotyping in hematopoietic cell transplantation. Some clones are missing from TCRdb's copy, which holds only in-frame ones; the method was immunoSEQ multiplex PCR. Of about 43,000 clones listed, roughly 96% are singletons. The specimen was peripheral blood mononuclear cells. Every receptor here comes from a man aged 25 to 45 in good health. Some clones in this sample may be carry-over from other donors' samples. Each CDR3 is given with its conserved first and last residue. The D gene is left open where the match is weak. Some rows have no size entry. The others give once, few or many, or a class for an expanded clone.

v_call: TRBV7-9
clone_size: -
j_call: TRBJ1-2
d_call: -
cdr3_aa: CASSLGDPQFGGGYTF
cdr3_nt: TGTGCCAGCAGCTTAGGGGACCCCCAGTTCGGGGGTGGCTACACCTTC

v_call: TRBV5-1
clone_size: -
j_call: TRBJ2-7
d_call: -
cdr3_aa: CASRTGPRGEQYF
cdr3_nt: TGCGCCAGCAGGACAGGACCTAGGGGCGAGCAGTACTTC

v_call: TRBV7-3
clone_size: -
j_call: TRBJ2-3
d_call: TRBD2
cdr3_aa: CASSKSSGTSTDTQYF
cdr3_nt: TGTGCCAGCAGCAAATCTAGCGGAACTAGCACAGATACGCAGTATTTT

v_call: TRBV6-5
clone_size: -
j_call: TRBJ1-2
d_call: -
cdr3_aa: CASSLIGAYGYTF
cdr3_nt: TGTGCCAGCAGTTTAATAGGGGCCTATGGCTACACCTTC

v_call: TRBV5-6
clone_size: -
j_call: TRBJ1-2
d_call: TRBD1
cdr3_aa: CASSPGGQGAWYGYTF
cdr3_nt: TGTGCCAGCAGCCCAGGGGGGCAGGGGGCTTGGTATGGCTACACCTTC

v_call: TRBV7-6
clone_size: -
j_call: TRBJ2-1
d_call: TRBD1
cdr3_aa: CASSPTGVVAEQFF
cdr3_nt: TGTGCCAGCAGCCCGACAGGGGTGGTCGCTGAGCAGTTCTTC

v_call: TRBV19
clone_size: -
j_call: TRBJ2-2
d_call: -
cdr3_aa: CASRSGAQRRAGELFF
cdr3_nt: TGTGCCAGTAGATCCGGGGCCCAACGGAGGGCCGGGGAGCTGTTTTTT

v_call: TRBV2
clone_size: -
j_call: TRBJ2-7
d_call: -
cdr3_aa: CASSEVVDGTYEQYF
cdr3_nt: TGTGCCAGCAGTGAGGTAGTCGACGGAACCTACGAGCAGTACTTC

v_call: TRBV7-2
clone_size: -
j_call: TRBJ2-1
d_call: TRBD2
cdr3_aa: CASSSGRGSQHTIWNEQFF
cdr3_nt: TGTGCCAGCAGCTCCGGGAGGGGATCACAGCATACAATTTGGAATGAGCAGTTCTTC

v_call: TRBV29-1
clone_size: -
j_call: TRBJ2-3
d_call: -
cdr3_aa: CSVDQTTGYSTDTQYF
cdr3_nt: TGCAGCGTTGATCAAACTACAGGGTATAGCACAGATACGCAGTATTTT

v_call: TRBV1
clone_size: -
j_call: TRBJ2-7
d_call: -
cdr3_aa: CTSSGRAGYEQYF
cdr3_nt: TGCACCAGTAGCGGTAGGGCCGGATACGAGCAGTACTTC

v_call: TRBV6-5
clone_size: -
j_call: TRBJ2-7
d_call: -
cdr3_aa: CASSFDTLSYEQYF
cdr3_nt: TGTGCCAGCAGTTTCGACACCCTCTCCTACGAGCAGTACTTC

v_call: TRBV6-5
clone_size: -
j_call: TRBJ2-7
d_call: -
cdr3_aa: CASSYGRPPYEQYF
cdr3_nt: TGTGCCAGCAGTTACGGACGGCCCCCTTACGAGCAGTACTTC

v_call: TRBV7-6
clone_size: -
j_call: TRBJ2-7
d_call: TRBD2
cdr3_aa: CASSPRLAGGDYEQYF
cdr3_nt: TGTGCCAGCTCCCCCCGACTAGCGGGGGGGGACTACGAGCAGTACTTC

v_call: TRBV6-5
clone_size: -
j_call: TRBJ2-2
d_call: -
cdr3_aa: CASRRVEGGELFF
cdr3_nt: TGTGCCAGCAGACGGGTCGAGGGAGGGGAGCTGTTTTTT

v_call: TRBV4-1
clone_size: -
j_call: TRBJ2-7
d_call: TRBD2
cdr3_aa: CASSDVTGTRTYEQYF
cdr3_nt: TGCGCCAGCAGCGACGTAACCGGGACTAGGACCTACGAGCAGTACTTC

v_call: TRBV7-3
clone_size: once
j_call: TRBJ2-1
d_call: TRBD2
cdr3_aa: CASSLAGGLFNEQFF
cdr3_nt: TGTGCCAGCAGCTTAGCGGGAGGGCTGTTCAATGAGCAGTTCTTC

v_call: TRBV7-2
clone_size: -
j_call: TRBJ2-1
d_call: TRBD1
cdr3_aa: CASSPLSGTGGNEQFF
cdr3_nt: TGTGCCAGCAGCCCGCTATCCGGGACAGGGGGCAATGAGCAGTTCTTC

v_call: TRBV7-9
clone_size: -
j_call: TRBJ2-7
d_call: TRBD1
cdr3_aa: CASSSGQDYYEQYF
cdr3_nt: TGTGCCAGCAGCTCCGGACAGGATTACTACGAGCAGTACTTC

v_call: TRBV5-1
clone_size: -
j_call: TRBJ2-3
d_call: -
cdr3_aa: CASSLSGTLTVDTQYF
cdr3_nt: TGCGCCAGCAGTTTGAGTGGGACACTCACAGTGGATACGCAGTATTTT

v_call: TRBV11-3
clone_size: -
j_call: TRBJ2-1
d_call: TRBD2
cdr3_aa: CASGDWGSGSRGQFF
cdr3_nt: TGTGCCAGCGGCGATTGGGGTAGCGGGAGTAGAGGGCAGTTCTTC

v_call: TRBV6-5
clone_size: -
j_call: TRBJ1-1
d_call: -
cdr3_aa: CASSYSEGNTEAFF
cdr3_nt: TGTGCCAGCAGTTACTCTGAGGGGAACACTGAAGCTTTCTTT

v_call: TRBV12-5
clone_size: -
j_call: TRBJ2-7
d_call: -
cdr3_aa: CASGTGIDHEQYF
cdr3_nt: TGTGCTAGTGGTACAGGGATTGACCACGAGCAGTACTTC

v_call: TRBV9
clone_size: -
j_call: TRBJ1-2
d_call: TRBD1
cdr3_aa: CASSQTGDPNYGYTF
cdr3_nt: TGTGCCAGCAGCCAAACAGGGGATCCCAACTATGGCTACACCTTC

v_call: TRBV7-8
clone_size: -
j_call: TRBJ2-2
d_call: -
cdr3_aa: CASSDRTNTGELFF
cdr3_nt: TGTGCCAGCAGCGACAGGACGAACACCGGGGAGCTGTTTTTT

v_call: TRBV4-1
clone_size: -
j_call: TRBJ2-7
d_call: -
cdr3_aa: CASSLDSGHPTYEQYF
cdr3_nt: TGCGCCAGCAGCCTTGACTCGGGACACCCTACCTACGAGCAGTACTTC

v_call: TRBV10-3
clone_size: -
j_call: TRBJ1-2
d_call: TRBD1
cdr3_aa: CAISERDRPNYGYTF
cdr3_nt: TGTGCCATCAGTGAACGGGACAGGCCTAACTATGGCTACACCTTC

v_call: TRBV4-3
clone_size: -
j_call: TRBJ1-2
d_call: -
cdr3_aa: CASSQDRGVGMFYGYTF
cdr3_nt: TGCGCCAGCAGCCAAGATCGTGGTGTGGGCATGTTCTATGGCTACACCTTC

v_call: TRBV9
clone_size: -
j_call: TRBJ2-7
d_call: -
cdr3_aa: CASSVVGVSKEQYF
cdr3_nt: TGTGCCAGCAGCGTAGTGGGGGTTTCGAAAGAGCAGTACTTC

v_call: TRBV5-1
clone_size: once
j_call: TRBJ2-4
d_call: -
cdr3_aa: CASSWGEAKNIQYF
cdr3_nt: TGCGCCAGCAGTTGGGGTGAGGCCAAAAACATTCAGTACTTC

v_call: TRBV27
clone_size: -
j_call: TRBJ2-2
d_call: TRBD2
cdr3_aa: CASSLSRLAGVSGELFF
cdr3_nt: TGTGCCAGCAGTTTATCGAGGCTAGCGGGAGTTTCCGGGGAGCTGTTTTTT

v_call: TRBV7-9
clone_size: few
j_call: TRBJ2-3
d_call: -
cdr3_aa: CASSVSDTQYF
cdr3_nt: TGTGCCAGCAGCGTTTCAGATACGCAGTATTTT

v_call: TRBV2
clone_size: -
j_call: TRBJ1-5
d_call: -
cdr3_aa: CASSNLGAGAFPQHF
cdr3_nt: TGTGCCAGCAGTAACTTGGGGGCCGGAGCTTTTCCCCAGCATTTT

v_call: TRBV7-2
clone_size: -
j_call: TRBJ2-7
d_call: -
cdr3_aa: CASSLGVGAQYF
cdr3_nt: TGTGCCAGCAGCTTAGGGGTGGGCGCGCAGTACTTC

v_call: TRBV7-3
clone_size: -
j_call: TRBJ2-3
d_call: -
cdr3_aa: CASGRLPAGTDTQYF
cdr3_nt: TGTGCCAGCGGAAGACTACCGGCAGGCACAGATACGCAGTATTTT

v_call: TRBV6-1
clone_size: -
j_call: TRBJ1-2
d_call: -
cdr3_aa: CATIQKTEGYTF
cdr3_nt: TGTGCCACCATTCAAAAGACGGAAGGCTACACCTTC

v_call: TRBV19
clone_size: -
j_call: TRBJ1-2
d_call: -
cdr3_aa: CASSIQGRGGYGYTF
cdr3_nt: TGTGCCAGTAGTATACAAGGCAGGGGCGGGTATGGCTACACCTTC

v_call: TRBV2
clone_size: -
j_call: TRBJ1-2
d_call: -
cdr3_aa: CASSERTGYSYGYTF
cdr3_nt: TGTGCCAGCAGTGAGAGAACAGGGTACTCCTATGGCTACACCTTC

v_call: TRBV27
clone_size: -
j_call: TRBJ1-4
d_call: -
cdr3_aa: CASGGEGNEKLFF
cdr3_nt: TGTGCCAGTGGGGGGGAGGGGAATGAAAAACTGTTTTTT

v_call: TRBV5-1
clone_size: -
j_call: TRBJ1-1
d_call: TRBD1
cdr3_aa: CASSLGVSTGGTEAFF
cdr3_nt: TGCGCCAGCAGCTTAGGAGTTTCGACAGGGGGCACTGAAGCTTTCTTT

v_call: TRBV11-2
clone_size: -
j_call: TRBJ1-2
d_call: -
cdr3_aa: CASSGYRGRAAGGYTF
cdr3_nt: TGTGCCAGCAGCGGTTATAGGGGCAGGGCGGCCGGTGGCTACACCTTC

v_call: TRBV5-1
clone_size: once
j_call: TRBJ2-5
d_call: -
cdr3_aa: CASSVSQRGETQYF
cdr3_nt: TGCGCCAGCAGCGTCAGCCAACGGGGAGAGACCCAGTACTTC

v_call: TRBV9
clone_size: -
j_call: TRBJ2-5
d_call: TRBD2
cdr3_aa: CASSPSGGETQYF
cdr3_nt: TGTGCCAGCTCCCCTTCCGGGGGGGAGACCCAGTACTTC